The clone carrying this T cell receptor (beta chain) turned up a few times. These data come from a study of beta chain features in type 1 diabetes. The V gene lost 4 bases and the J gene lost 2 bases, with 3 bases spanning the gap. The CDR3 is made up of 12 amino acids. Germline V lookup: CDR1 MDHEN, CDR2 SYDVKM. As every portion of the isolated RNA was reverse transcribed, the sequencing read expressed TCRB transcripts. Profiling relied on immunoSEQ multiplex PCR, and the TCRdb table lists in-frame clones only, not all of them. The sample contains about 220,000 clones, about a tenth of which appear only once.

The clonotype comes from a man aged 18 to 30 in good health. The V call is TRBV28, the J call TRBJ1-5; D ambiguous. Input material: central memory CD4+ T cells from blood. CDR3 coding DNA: TGTGCCAGCAGTTGGGGCAATCAGCCCCAGCATTTT. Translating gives CASSWGNQPQHF. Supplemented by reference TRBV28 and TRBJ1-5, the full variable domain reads DVKVTQSSRYLVKRTGEKVFLECVQDMDHENMFWYRQDPGLGLRLIYFSYDVKMKEKGDIPEGYSVSREKKERFSLILESASTNQTSMYLCASSWGNQPQHFGDGTRLSIL.